Each of the 21 T cell receptor beta chains below was sequenced from the same sample in a study of shared clonotypes between healthy human individuals. TCRdb's copy holds only in-frame clones and misses some; the assay was immunoSEQ multiplex PCR. The sample records approximately 2,000,000 clones, roughly 92% being singletons. Sample: naive CD4+ T cells from PBMCs. Subset specified: CD45RA+ positively selected. Receptor source: a man in his late teens or twenties in good health. Some clones in this sample may be carry-over from other donors' samples.

V usage is TRBV5-4 and J usage is TRBJ2-5, with a possible D match to TRBD2 (6 bases). Germline lookup yields CDR1 SGHNT and CDR2 YYREEE (reference sequence). The CDR3 runs to 15 residues. V lost 0 bases and J 6 bases, leaving 15 bases between the germline ends. The CDR3 region is CASSLGQEGRQTQYF. The CDR3 nucleotides read TGTGCCAGCAGCTTGGGGCAGGAGGGGCGACAGACCCAGTACTTC.

The chain couples TRBV30 to TRBJ2-1; TRBD2 agrees at 11 bases. The CDR3 has 13 amino acids. Trimming cost V 5 bases and J 6 bases; bases outside gene matches: 3. CDR1 and CDR2 from the germline V gene are GTSNPN and SVGIG (reference sequence). The CDR3 DNA sequence: TGTGCCTGGGTCCTAGCGGGGGGCAATGAGCAGTTCTTC. It yields the protein CAWVLAGGNEQFF.

In its sample, this clone was seen once. The chain recombines TRBV6-1 with TRBJ1-3, with D possibly TRBD1 on 6 matching bases. Germline V lookup: CDR1 MNHNS, CDR2 SASEGT. V lost 4 bases and J 4 bases, leaving 14 bases between the germline ends. There are 15 residues in the CDR3. The CDR3 reads CASSAVGGTGNTIYF. CDR3 nucleotide sequence: TGTGCCAGCAGTGCGGTTGGGGGCACAGGAAACACCATATATTTT.

Notes on this clone: Additional DNA sequences in this sample encode the identical CDR3. This chain uses TRBV6-5 with TRBJ2-7, with 8 bases lining up with TRBD1. Trimming at V came to 6 bases and at J to 0 bases, leaving 7 bases not matched to a gene. This CDR3 spans 15 amino acids. Per the germline V gene, CDR1 is MNHEY and CDR2 is SVGAGI. CDR3 coding DNA: TGTGCCAGCAGCCTTCGAGACAGGGGCTCCTACGAGCAGTACTTC. Translation gives CASSLRDRGSYEQYF.

The CDR3 sequence is CASSQDKNRGQNGYEQYF. The CDR3 DNA reads as TGCGCCAGCAGCCAAGATAAGAATAGGGGACAAAATGGCTACGAGCAGTACTTC. This chain links TRBV4-1 with TRBJ2-7, with D tentatively TRBD1 (6 bases). The V and J ends lost 0 bases and 3 bases respectively, with 21 bases between them. The germline V gene encodes CDR1 MGHRA and CDR2 YSYEKL. CDR3 length equals 18 residues.

On this clone: The sample has other DNA sequences that encode this CDR3 too. The chain combines TRBV7-2 with TRBJ2-1; 9 bases match TRBD2. V shed 1 base and J 5 bases; nucleotides not matched to a gene: 0. Germline V gene data show CDR1 as SGHTA and CDR2 as FQGNSA. This CDR3 has 14 amino acids. CDR3 nucleotide sequence: TGTGCCAGCAGCTTAGTAGCGGGGGACAATGAGCAGTTCTTC. Residues: CASSLVAGDNEQFF. The variable domain in full, with the rest retrieved from reference TRBV7-2 and TRBJ2-1, is GAGVSQSPSNKVTEKGKDVELRCDPISGHTALYWYRQSLGQGLEFLIYFQGNSAPDKSGLPSDRFSAERTGGSVSTLTIQRTQQEDSAVYLCASSLVAGDNEQFFGPGTRLTVL.

As to this clone: Other DNA sequences in the same sample also yield this CDR3. This chain links TRBV15 with TRBJ2-1; D remains unclear. The CDR3 has 12 amino acids. Trimming took off 0 bases at V and 3 bases at J, with 0 bases between the two ends. Per germline, CDR1 LNHNV and CDR2 YYDKDF (reference sequence). The CDR3 DNA is TGTGCCACCAGCAGAGACTACAATGAGCAGTTCTTC. Its protein is CATSRDYNEQFF.

The chain joins TRBV28 to TRBJ1-1; D gene uncertain. With 10 bases removed from V and 11 bases from J, the gap between germline ends came to 20 bases. Germline V lookup: CDR1 MDHEN, CDR2 SYDVKM. The CDR3 is 12 residues long. This chain's CDR3 is CAILGGFGWAFF. CDR3 DNA: TGTGCCATCCTCGGAGGGTTCGGGTGGGCTTTCTTT.

The chain employs TRBV29-1 and TRBJ1-4; D unresolved. Trimming left V 4 bases short and J 6 bases short, with 12 bases between. Germline CDR1 is SQVTM and CDR2 is ANQGSEA. CDR3 length: 13 amino acids. The CDR3 nucleotides read TGCAGCGTTGTCGGGGATGATGATGAAAAACTGTTTTTT. Amino acids: CSVVGDDDEKLFF. The variable domain in full, completed from reference TRBV29-1 and TRBJ1-4, reads SAVISQKPSRDICQRGTSLTIQCQVDSQVTMMFWYRQQPGQSLTLIATANQGSEATYESGFVIDKFPISRPNLTFSTLTVSNMSPEDSSIYLCSVVGDDDEKLFFGSGTQLSVL.

V and J are TRBV4-1 and TRBJ1-6; tentatively, D is TRBD1 (5 bases). CDR1 and CDR2 from the germline V gene are MGHRA and YSYEKL. CDR3 length: 15 amino acids. Trimming took 0 bases from V and 7 from J, leaving 10 bases between them. The chain's CDR3 is CASSQERGPNSPLHF. The CDR3 bases are TGCGCCAGCAGCCAAGAAAGGGGTCCGAATTCACCCCTCCACTTT.

The chain recombines TRBV5-1 with TRBJ2-3; TRBD2 is a possible D gene (6 bases). V was trimmed by 4 bases and J by 2 bases, leaving 11 bases between them. Germline values: CDR1 SGHRS, CDR2 YFSETQ. The CDR3 has 14 residues. CDR3 region: CASSPIADTDTQYF. For the CDR3, the DNA is TGCGCCAGCAGCCCCATAGCGGACACAGATACGCAGTATTTT. The full variable domain, completed using reference TRBV5-1 and TRBJ2-3, is KAGVTQTPRYLIKTRGQQVTLSCSPISGHRSVSWYQQTPGQGLQFLFEYFSETQRNKGNFPGRFSGRQFSNSRSEMNVSTLELGDSALYLCASSPIADTDTQYFGPGTRLTVL.

The genes are TRBV2 and TRBJ1-3; D is ambiguous. This CDR3 has 16 residues. The germline V gene has CDR1 SNHLY and CDR2 FYNNEI. V lost 0 bases, J lost 3 bases, and 12 bases lay in between. CDR3 in amino acids: CASSEALRVVGNTIYF. CDR3 in DNA: TGTGCCAGCAGTGAAGCGCTTCGGGTAGTTGGAAACACCATATATTTT.

The chain uses TRBV6-6 and TRBJ2-7; 9 positions agree with TRBD1. CDR3 length equals 15 residues. Trimming took 5 bases from V and 7 from J; bases not matched to a gene: 12. The germline gives CDR1 MNHNY, CDR2 SVGAGI (reference sequence). CDR3 in DNA: TGTGCCAGCAGTCCTTCCGGGACAGGGAAATATGAGCAGTACTTC. Translated: CASSPSGTGKYEQYF.

About this clone: Different DNA sequences within this sample yield the same CDR3. V is TRBV10-3 and J is TRBJ2-3; 16 nucleotides match TRBD2. V dropped 6 bases and J dropped 1; count of bases not matched to a gene: 4. Germline CDR1 is ENHRY and CDR2 is SYGVKD. This CDR3 spans 17 amino acids. The CDR3 spells CAISPGLAGGGTDTQYF. The CDR3, as DNA: TGTGCCATCAGCCCGGGACTAGCGGGGGGGGGCACAGATACGCAGTATTTT.

The chain combines TRBV28 with TRBJ2-5; 7 bases align to TRBD1. This CDR3 has 16 residues. CDR1 and CDR2 from the germline V gene are MDHEN and SYDVKM. The ends lost 3 bases at V and 4 bases at J; junction bases unmatched: 11. CDR3 sequence: CASSFLTGEGRETQYF. The CDR3 nucleotides read TGTGCCAGCAGTTTCCTAACAGGGGAAGGGCGAGAGACCCAGTACTTC.

The chain couples TRBV28 to TRBJ2-2, with 7 positions matching TRBD1. The germline V gene encodes CDR1 MDHEN and CDR2 SYDVKM. J gave up 7 bases and V 1 base, and 9 bases lay outside the gene matches. The CDR3 totals 16 residues. In DNA form, the CDR3 reads TGTGCCAGCAGTTTATCCCCAGCGCAGGGGGACGGGGAGCTGTTTTTT. Translated: CASSLSPAQGDGELFF. The full variable domain, completed using reference TRBV28 and TRBJ2-2, is DVKVTQSSRYLVKRTGEKVFLECVQDMDHENMFWYRQDPGLGLRLIYFSYDVKMKEKGDIPEGYSVSREKKERFSLILESASTNQTSMYLCASSLSPAQGDGELFFGEGSRLTVL.

The chain joins TRBV4-1 to TRBJ2-2; TRBD2 matches 7 bases. Germline V gene sequence: CDR1 MGHRA, CDR2 YSYEKL. V lost 4 bases and J lost 0; bases outside the gene matches: 8. This CDR3 has 17 amino acids. The DNA of the CDR3 is TGCGCCAGCAGCCGTTGGCTAGCGGAGCCGAACACCGGGGAGCTGTTTTTT. It encodes CASSRWLAEPNTGELFF.

Only a few counts were recorded for this clone. The chain employs TRBV6-4 and TRBJ1-5; the D is unclear. The length of the CDR3 is 13 residues. CDR1 is MRHNA, CDR2 SNTAGT, per germline. The V gene lost 4 bases and the J gene lost 2 bases, with 6 bases spanning the gap. DNA for the CDR3: TGTGCCAGCAGTGTCACAGGCAATCAGCCCCAGCATTTT. Translated, it gives CASSVTGNQPQHF.

The chain couples TRBV30 to TRBJ2-6; TRBD2 is a possible D gene (5 bases). This CDR3 region has 14 residues. The V end was cut by 1 base, the J end by 4 bases, with 8 bases between. Germline V gene sequence: CDR1 GTSNPN, CDR2 SVGIG (reference sequence). The CDR3 DNA follows: TGTGCCTGGAGTGGGACTGGCGGGGCCAACGTCCTGACTTTC. It translates to CAWSGTGGANVLTF.

The chain links TRBV11-2 to TRBJ2-1; tentatively, D is TRBD2 (6 bases). Germline V gives CDR1 SGHAT, CDR2 FQNNGV. Trimming removed 2 bases from V and 1 base from J, with 12 bases in between. This CDR3 is built from 16 residues. The CDR3 protein is CASSLTLSGSYNEQFF. The CDR3 nucleotides read TGTGCCAGCAGCTTAACTCTTAGCGGTTCCTACAATGAGCAGTTCTTC.

The chain links TRBV5-1 to TRBJ2-7; 8 bases map to TRBD2. The J segment lost 2 bases and the V segment lost 2 bases, leaving 6 bases of the junction unmatched. CDR1 SGHRS and CDR2 YFSETQ come from the germline V gene. This CDR3 is built from 15 residues. The CDR3 bases are TGCGCCAGCAGCTTAGGACTAGCACGAGCCTACGAGCAGTACTTC. This translates into CASSLGLARAYEQYF.